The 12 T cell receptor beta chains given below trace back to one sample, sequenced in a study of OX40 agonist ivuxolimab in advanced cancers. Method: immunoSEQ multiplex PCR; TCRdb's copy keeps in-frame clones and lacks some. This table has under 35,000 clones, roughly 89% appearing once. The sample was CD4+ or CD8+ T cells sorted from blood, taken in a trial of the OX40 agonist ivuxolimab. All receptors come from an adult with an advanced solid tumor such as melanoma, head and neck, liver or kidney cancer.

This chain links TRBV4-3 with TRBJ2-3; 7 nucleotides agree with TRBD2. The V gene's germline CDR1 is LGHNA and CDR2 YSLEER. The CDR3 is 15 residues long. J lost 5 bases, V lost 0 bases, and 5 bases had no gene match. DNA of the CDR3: TGCGCCAGCAGCCAAGATAGGGGCGGGGGAGATACGCAGTATTTT. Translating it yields CASSQDRGGGDTQYF.

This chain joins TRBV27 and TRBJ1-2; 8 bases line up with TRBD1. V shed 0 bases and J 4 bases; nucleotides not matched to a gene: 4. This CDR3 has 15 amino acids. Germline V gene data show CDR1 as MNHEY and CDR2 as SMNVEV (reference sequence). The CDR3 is CASSLSTGGLYGYTF. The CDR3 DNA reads TGTGCCAGCAGTTTATCTACAGGGGGTCTCTATGGCTACACCTTC.

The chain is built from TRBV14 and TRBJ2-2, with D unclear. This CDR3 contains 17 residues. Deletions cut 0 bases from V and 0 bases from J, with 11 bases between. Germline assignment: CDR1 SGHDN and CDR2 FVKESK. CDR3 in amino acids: CASSQDLRIANTGELFF. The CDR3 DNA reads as TGTGCCAGCAGCCAAGACTTACGGATCGCGAACACCGGGGAGCTGTTTTTT. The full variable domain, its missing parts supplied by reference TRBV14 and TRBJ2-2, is EAGVTQFPSHSVIEKGQTVTLRCDPISGHDNLYWYRRVMGKEIKFLLHFVKESKQDESGMPNNRFLAERTGGTYSTLKVQPAELEDSGVYFCASSQDLRIANTGELFFGEGSRLTVL.

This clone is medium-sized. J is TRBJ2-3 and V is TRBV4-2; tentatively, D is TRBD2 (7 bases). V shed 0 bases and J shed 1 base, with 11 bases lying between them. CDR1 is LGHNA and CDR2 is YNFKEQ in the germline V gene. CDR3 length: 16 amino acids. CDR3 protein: CASSQERGGGTDTQYF. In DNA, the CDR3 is TGTGCCAGCAGCCAAGAGAGGGGGGGAGGCACAGATACGCAGTATTTT.

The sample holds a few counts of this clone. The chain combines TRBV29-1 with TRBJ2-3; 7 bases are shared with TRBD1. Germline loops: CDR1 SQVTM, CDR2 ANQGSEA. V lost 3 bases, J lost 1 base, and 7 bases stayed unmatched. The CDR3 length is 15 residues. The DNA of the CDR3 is TGCAGCGTTGAGGGCAGGGGGTTTGGCACAGATACGCAGTATTTT. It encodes CSVEGRGFGTDTQYF.

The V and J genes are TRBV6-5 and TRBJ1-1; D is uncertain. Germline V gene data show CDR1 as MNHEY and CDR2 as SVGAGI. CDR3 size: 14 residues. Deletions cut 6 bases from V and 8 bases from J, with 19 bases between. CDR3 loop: CASSPLQPAREAFF. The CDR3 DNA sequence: TGTGCCAGCAGCCCCCTGCAGCCAGCGAGGGAAGCTTTCTTT.

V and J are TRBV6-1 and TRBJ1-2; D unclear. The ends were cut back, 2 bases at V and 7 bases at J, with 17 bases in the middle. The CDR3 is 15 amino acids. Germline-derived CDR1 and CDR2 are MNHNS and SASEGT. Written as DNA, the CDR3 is TGTGCCAGCAGTGAATATTTGGGTTTCTCCACTGGCTACACCTTC. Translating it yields CASSEYLGFSTGYTF.

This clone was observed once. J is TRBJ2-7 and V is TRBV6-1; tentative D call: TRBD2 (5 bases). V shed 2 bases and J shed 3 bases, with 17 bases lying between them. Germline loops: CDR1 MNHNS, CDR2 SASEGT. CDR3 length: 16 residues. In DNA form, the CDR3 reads TGTGCCAGCAGTGAATTTAACCCCCCGCGGGTCTACGAGCAGTACTTC. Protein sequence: CASSEFNPPRVYEQYF.

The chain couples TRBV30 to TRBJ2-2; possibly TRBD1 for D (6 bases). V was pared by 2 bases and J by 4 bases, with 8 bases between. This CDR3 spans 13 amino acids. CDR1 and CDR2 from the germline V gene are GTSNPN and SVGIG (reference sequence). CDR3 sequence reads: CAWSRGITGELFF. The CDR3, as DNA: TGTGCCTGGAGTAGGGGGATCACCGGGGAGCTGTTTTTT.

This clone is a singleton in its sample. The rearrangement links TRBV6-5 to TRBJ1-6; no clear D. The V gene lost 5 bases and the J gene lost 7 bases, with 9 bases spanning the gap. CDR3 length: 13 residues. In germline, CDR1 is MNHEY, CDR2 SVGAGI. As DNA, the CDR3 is TGTGCCAGCAGTGAGTCGGAGAATTCACCCCTCCACTTT. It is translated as CASSESENSPLHF.

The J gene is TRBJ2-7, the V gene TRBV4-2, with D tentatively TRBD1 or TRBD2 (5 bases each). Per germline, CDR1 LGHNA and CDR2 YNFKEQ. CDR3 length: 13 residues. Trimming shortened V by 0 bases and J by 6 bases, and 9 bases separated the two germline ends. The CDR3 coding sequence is TGTGCCAGCAGCCAAGAGGGGGTTGCCGAGCAGTACTTC. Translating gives CASSQEGVAEQYF.

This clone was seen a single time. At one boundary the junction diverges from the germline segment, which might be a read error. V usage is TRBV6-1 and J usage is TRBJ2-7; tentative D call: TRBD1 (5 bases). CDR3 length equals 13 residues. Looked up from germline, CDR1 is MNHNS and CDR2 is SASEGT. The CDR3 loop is CASAPTGAYGQYF. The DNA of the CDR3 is TGTGCCAGCGCCCCCACAGGTGCCTACGGGCAGTACTTC.